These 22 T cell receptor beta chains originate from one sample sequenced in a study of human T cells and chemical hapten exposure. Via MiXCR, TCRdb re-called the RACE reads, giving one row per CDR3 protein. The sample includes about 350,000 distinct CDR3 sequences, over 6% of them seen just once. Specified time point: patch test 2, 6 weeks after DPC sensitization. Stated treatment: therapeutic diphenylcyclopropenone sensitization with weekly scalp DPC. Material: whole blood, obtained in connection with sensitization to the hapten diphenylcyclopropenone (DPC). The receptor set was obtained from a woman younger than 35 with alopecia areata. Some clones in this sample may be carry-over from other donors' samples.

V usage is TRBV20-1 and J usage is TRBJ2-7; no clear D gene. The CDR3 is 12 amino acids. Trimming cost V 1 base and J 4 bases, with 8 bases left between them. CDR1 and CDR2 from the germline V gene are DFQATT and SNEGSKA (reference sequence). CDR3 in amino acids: CSARGGTYEQYF. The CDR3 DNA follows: TGCAGTGCTAGAGGCGGTACTTACGAGCAGTACTTC.

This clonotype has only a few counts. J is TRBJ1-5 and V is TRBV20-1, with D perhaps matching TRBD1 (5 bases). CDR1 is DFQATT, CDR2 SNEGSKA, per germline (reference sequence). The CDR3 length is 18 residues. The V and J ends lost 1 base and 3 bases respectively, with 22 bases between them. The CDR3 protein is CSARGGQPGDLFNQPQHF. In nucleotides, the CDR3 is TGCAGTGCTAGAGGTGGTCAACCGGGGGACTTATTCAATCAGCCCCAGCATTTT.

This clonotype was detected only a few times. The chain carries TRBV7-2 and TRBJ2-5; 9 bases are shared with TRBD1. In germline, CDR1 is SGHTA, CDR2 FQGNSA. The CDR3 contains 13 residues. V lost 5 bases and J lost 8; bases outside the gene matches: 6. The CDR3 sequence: CASSAGTGQTQYF. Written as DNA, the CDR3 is TGTGCCAGCAGCGCGGGGACAGGGCAAACCCAGTACTTC.

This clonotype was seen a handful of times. The CDR3 is CASSFWGRSSSYEQYF. The CDR3 DNA reads TGTGCCAGCAGTTTTTGGGGCAGGTCGAGCTCCTACGAGCAGTACTTC. V usage is TRBV28 and J usage is TRBJ2-7, with D possibly being TRBD1 (5 bases). This CDR3 is 16 amino acids long. Trimming stripped 3 bases from V and 0 bases from J, with 15 bases between. Germline assignment: CDR1 MDHEN and CDR2 SYDVKM.

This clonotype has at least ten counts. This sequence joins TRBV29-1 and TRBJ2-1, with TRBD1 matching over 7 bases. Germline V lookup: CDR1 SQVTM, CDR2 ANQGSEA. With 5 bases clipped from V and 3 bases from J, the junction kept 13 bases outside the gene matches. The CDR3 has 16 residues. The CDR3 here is CSVHREFRGLYNEQFF. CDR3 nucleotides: TGCAGCGTTCACAGGGAATTTAGGGGGCTCTACAATGAGCAGTTCTTC.

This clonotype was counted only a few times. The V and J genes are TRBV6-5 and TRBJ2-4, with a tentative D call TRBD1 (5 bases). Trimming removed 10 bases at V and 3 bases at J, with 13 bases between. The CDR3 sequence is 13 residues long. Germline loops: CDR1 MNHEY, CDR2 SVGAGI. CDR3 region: CATEGVNKNIQYF. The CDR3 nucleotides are TGTGCCACCGAAGGGGTCAACAAAAACATTCAGTACTTC.

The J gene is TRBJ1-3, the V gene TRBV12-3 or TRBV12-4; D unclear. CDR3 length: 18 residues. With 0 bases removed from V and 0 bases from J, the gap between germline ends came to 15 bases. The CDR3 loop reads CASSLAHPGMSSGNTIYF. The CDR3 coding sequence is TGTGCCAGCAGTTTAGCTCACCCGGGGATGAGCTCTGGAAACACCATATATTTT.

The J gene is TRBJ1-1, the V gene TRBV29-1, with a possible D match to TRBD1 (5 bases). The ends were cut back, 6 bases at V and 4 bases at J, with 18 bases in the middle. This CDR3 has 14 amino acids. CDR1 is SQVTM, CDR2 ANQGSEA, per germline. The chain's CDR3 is CSVVRGVVGTEAFF. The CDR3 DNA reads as TGCAGCGTCGTCCGGGGGGTTGTTGGCACTGAAGCTTTCTTT.

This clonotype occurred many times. The CDR3 region has the DNA TGCAGTGCTGAGAGGTTTGGGCATCAGCCCCAGCATTTT. Protein: CSAERFGHQPQHF. The gene calls are TRBV20-1 and TRBJ1-5; unclear D gene. The CDR3 contains 13 residues. With 5 bases removed from V and 5 bases from J, the gap between germline ends came to 13 bases. CDR1 is DFQATT and CDR2 is SNEGSKA in the germline V gene (reference sequence).

CDR3 bases: TGCAGTGTTCGGACGGGCGTGCGGATAGAGCAGTTCTTC. This codes for CSVRTGVRIEQFF. The V call is TRBV20-1, the J call TRBJ2-1; D gene unclear. The CDR3 spans 13 residues. Looked up from germline, CDR1 is DFQATT and CDR2 is SNEGSKA (reference sequence). Trimming took 7 bases from V and 10 from J, leaving 20 bases between them.

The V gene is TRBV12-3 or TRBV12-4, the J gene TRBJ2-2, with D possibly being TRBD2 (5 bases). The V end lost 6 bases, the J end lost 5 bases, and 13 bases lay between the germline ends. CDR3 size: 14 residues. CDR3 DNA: TGTGCCAGCAGGTTTTGGGGAGTTACCGGGGAGCTGTTTTTT. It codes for CASRFWGVTGELFF.

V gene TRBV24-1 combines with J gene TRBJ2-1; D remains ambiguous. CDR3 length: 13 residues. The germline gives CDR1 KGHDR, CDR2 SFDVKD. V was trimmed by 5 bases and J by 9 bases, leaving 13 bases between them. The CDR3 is CATSVTADGEQFF. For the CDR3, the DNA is TGTGCCACCAGTGTAACCGCCGACGGTGAGCAGTTCTTC.

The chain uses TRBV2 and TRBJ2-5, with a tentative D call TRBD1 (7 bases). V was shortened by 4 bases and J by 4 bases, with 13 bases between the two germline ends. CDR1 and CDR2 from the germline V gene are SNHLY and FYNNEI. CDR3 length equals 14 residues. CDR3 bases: TGTGCCAGCAGTGGACAGGGAGGCTTAGAGACCCAGTACTTC. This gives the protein CASSGQGGLETQYF.

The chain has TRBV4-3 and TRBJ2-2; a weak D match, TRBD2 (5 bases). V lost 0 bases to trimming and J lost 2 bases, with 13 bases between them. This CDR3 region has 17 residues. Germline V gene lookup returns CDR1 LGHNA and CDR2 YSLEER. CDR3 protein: CASSQDVRGTNTGELFF. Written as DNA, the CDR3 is TGCGCCAGCAGCCAAGATGTCCGGGGAACAAACACCGGGGAGCTGTTTTTT.

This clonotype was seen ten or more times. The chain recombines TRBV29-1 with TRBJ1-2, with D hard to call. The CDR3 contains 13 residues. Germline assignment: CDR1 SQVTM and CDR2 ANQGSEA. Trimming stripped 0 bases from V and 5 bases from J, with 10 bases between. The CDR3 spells CSVEDTLEYGYTF. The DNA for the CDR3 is TGCAGCGTTGAAGACACCCTCGAGTATGGCTACACCTTC.

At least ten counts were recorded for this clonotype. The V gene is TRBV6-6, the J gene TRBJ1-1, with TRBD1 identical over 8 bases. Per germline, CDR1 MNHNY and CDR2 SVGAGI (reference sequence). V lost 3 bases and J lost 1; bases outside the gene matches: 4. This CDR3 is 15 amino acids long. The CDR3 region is CASSYQQGGNTEAFF. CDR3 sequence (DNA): TGTGCCAGCAGTTATCAACAGGGGGGGAACACTGAAGCTTTCTTT.

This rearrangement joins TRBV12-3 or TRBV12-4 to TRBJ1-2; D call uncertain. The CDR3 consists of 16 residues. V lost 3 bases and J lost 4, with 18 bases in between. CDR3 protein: CASSLGLPPRLYGYTF. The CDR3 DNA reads TGTGCCAGCAGTTTGGGTCTTCCACCCAGACTCTATGGCTACACCTTC.

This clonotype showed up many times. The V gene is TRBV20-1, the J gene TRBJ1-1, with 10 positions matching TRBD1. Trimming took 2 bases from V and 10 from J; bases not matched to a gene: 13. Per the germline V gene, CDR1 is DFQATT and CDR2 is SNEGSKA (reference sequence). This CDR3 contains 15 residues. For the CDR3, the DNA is TGCAGTGCTAGAACCCTCGGGACAGGGGCTGTGGTAGCTTTCTTT. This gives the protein CSARTLGTGAVVAFF.

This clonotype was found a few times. CDR3 DNA: TGTGCCAGCAGCTTTAAGGGATACGGACACCACTCTGGAAACACCATATATTTT. This sequence encodes CASSFKGYGHHSGNTIYF. V is TRBV7-2 and J is TRBJ1-3; D is possibly TRBD1 (5 bases). V was pared by 3 bases and J by 0 bases, with 18 bases between. Per germline, CDR1 SGHTA and CDR2 FQGNSA. This CDR3 comprises 18 residues.

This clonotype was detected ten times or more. This chain's CDR3 is CASSLDSGGRNQPQHF. Here the CDR3 DNA reads TGTGCCAGCAGCTTAGACTCAGGAGGGCGCAATCAGCCCCAGCATTTT. The chain links TRBV7-2 to TRBJ1-5; no reliable D call. The germline gives CDR1 SGHTA, CDR2 FQGNSA. Trimming removed 1 base from V and 2 bases from J, with 12 bases in between. The CDR3 consists of 16 residues.

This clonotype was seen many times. The CDR3 region is CSVGAVGGAYNEQFF. CDR3 DNA: TGCAGCGTTGGCGCGGTCGGGGGGGCCTACAATGAGCAGTTCTTC. The chain recombines TRBV29-1 with TRBJ2-1, with 8 positions matching TRBD2. V was clipped by 4 bases and J by 2 bases; unmatched bases: 7. CDR3 length: 15 residues. Germline lookup yields CDR1 SQVTM and CDR2 ANQGSEA.

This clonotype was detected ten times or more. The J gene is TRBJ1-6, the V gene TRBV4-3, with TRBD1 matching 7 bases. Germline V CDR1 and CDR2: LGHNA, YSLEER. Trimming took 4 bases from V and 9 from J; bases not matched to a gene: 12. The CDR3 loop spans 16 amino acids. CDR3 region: CASSPRAGAGGSPLHF. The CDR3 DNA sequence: TGCGCCAGCAGCCCCAGGGCGGGGGCAGGGGGTTCACCCCTCCACTTT.